The subject of this entry is one T cell receptor beta chain. With 3 bases removed from V and 2 bases from J, the gap between germline ends came to 12 bases. Germline loops: CDR1 DFQATT, CDR2 SNEGSKA (reference sequence). This CDR3 contains 14 residues. Libraries were prepared by immunoSEQ multiplex PCR; TCRdb keeps only in-frame clonotypes and omits some of them. The top ten clones hold approximately 3% of a sample with 140,000 to 150,000 clones, approximately 90% of them seen once. The data originate from a study of blood T cell repertoires in COVID-19. The overall study: Samples representing acute and convalescent COVID-19 were sourced from the United States, Italy and Spain.

The chain couples TRBV20-1 to TRBJ2-3; D might be TRBD2 (6 bases). This sequence originates from a woman aged 60-75 years with active COVID-19. The sample comprised peripheral blood. CDR3 bases: TGCAGTGCTAGTAACGGGAGAACCACAGATACGCAGTATTTT. Translating it yields CSASNGRTTDTQYF.